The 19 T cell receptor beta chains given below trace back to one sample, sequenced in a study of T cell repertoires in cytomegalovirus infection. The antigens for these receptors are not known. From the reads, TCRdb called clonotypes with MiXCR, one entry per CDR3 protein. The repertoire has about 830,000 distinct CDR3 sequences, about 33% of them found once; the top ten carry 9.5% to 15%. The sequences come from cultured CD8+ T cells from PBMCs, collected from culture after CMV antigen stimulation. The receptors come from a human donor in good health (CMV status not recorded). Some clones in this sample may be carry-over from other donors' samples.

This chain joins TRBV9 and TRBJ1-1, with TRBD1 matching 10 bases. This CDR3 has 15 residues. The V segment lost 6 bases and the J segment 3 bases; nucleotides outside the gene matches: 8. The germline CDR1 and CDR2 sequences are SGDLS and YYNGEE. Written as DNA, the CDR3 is TGTGCCAGCAACGCCTCCGGGACAGGGGACACTGAAGCTTTCTTT. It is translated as CASNASGTGDTEAFF.

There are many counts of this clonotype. CDR3 in amino acids: CASSKRLTGFDSPLHF. The CDR3 DNA follows: TGTGCCAGCAGTAAAAGATTGACAGGGTTTGATTCACCCCTCCACTTT. The V gene is TRBV12-3 or TRBV12-4, the J gene TRBJ1-6; 7 nucleotides align to TRBD1. The ends lost 5 bases at V and 8 bases at J; junction bases unmatched: 12. The CDR3 extends over 16 amino acids.

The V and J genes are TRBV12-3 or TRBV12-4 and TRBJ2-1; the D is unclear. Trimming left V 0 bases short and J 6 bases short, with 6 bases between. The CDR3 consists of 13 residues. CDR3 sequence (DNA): TGTGCCAGCAGTTTAGCCAGCCCCAATGAGCAGTTCTTC. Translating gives CASSLASPNEQFF.

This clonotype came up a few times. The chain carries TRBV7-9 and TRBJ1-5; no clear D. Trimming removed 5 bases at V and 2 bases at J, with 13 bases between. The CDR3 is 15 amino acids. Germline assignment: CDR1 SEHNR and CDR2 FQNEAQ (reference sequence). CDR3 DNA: TGTGCCAGCAGCCACCGGGGAACGGGCAATCAGCCCCAGCATTTT. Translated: CASSHRGTGNQPQHF. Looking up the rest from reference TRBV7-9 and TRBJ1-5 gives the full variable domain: DTGVSQNPRHKITKRGQNVTFRCDPISEHNRLYWYRQTLGQGPEFLTYFQNEAQLEKSRLLSDRFSAERPKGSFSTLEIQRTEQGDSAMYLCASSHRGTGNQPQHFGDGTRLSIL.

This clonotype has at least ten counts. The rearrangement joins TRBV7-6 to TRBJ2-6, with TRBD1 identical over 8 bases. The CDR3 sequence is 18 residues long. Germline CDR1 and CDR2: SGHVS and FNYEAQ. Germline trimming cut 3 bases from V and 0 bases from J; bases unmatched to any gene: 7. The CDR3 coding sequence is TGTGCCAGCAGCTTCTCCCAGGGGGCAATCTCTGGGGCCAACGTCCTGACTTTC. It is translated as CASSFSQGAISGANVLTF.

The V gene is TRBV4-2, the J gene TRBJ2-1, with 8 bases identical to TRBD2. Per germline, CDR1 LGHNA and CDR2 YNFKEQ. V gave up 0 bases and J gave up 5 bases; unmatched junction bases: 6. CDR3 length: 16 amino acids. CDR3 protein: CASSQDGERENNEQFF. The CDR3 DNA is TGTGCCAGCAGCCAAGATGGCGAGCGGGAGAACAATGAGCAGTTCTTC.

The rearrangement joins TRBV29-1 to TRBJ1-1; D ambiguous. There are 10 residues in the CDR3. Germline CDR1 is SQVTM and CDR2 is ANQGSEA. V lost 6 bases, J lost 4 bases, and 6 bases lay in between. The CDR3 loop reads CSVDTTEAFF. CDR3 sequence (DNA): TGCAGCGTGGATACCACTGAAGCTTTCTTT.

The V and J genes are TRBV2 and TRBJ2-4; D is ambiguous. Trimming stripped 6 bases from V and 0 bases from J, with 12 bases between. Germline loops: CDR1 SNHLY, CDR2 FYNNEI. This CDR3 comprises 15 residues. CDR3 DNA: TGTGCCAGCAGCCCGGACCACCTAGCCAAAAACATTCAGTACTTC. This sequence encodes CASSPDHLAKNIQYF.

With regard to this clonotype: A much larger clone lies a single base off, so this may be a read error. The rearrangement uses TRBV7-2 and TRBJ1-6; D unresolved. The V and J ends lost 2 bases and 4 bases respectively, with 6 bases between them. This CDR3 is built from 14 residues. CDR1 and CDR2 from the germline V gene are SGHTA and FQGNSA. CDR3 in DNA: TGTGCCAGCAGCTTAATGTCTTATAATTCACCCCTCCACTTT. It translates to CASSLMSYNSPLHF.

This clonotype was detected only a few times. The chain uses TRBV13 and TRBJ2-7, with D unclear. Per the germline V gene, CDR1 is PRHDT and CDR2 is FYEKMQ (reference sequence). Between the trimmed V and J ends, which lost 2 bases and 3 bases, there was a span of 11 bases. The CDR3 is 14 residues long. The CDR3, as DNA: TGTGCCAGCAGCTTACGTAATAACATCTACGAGCAGTACTTC. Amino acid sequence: CASSLRNNIYEQYF.

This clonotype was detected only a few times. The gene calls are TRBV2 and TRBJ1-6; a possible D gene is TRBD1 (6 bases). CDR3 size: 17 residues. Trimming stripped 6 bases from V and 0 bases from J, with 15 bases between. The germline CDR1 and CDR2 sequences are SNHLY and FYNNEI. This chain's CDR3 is CASSRGGTSSYNSPLHF. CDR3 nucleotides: TGTGCCAGCAGCCGGGGGGGCACGAGCTCCTATAATTCACCCCTCCACTTT.

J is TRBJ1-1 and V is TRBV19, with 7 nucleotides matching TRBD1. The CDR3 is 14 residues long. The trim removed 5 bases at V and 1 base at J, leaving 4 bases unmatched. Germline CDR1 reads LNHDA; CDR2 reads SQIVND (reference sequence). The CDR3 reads CASSATGRNTEAFF. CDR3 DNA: TGTGCCAGTAGTGCGACAGGGCGGAACACTGAAGCTTTCTTT. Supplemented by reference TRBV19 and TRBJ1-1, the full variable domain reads DGGITQSPKYLFRKEGQNVTLSCEQNLNHDAMYWYRQDPGQGLRLIYYSQIVNDFQKGDIAEGYSVSREKKESFPLTVTSAQKNPTAFYLCASSATGRNTEAFFGQGTRLTVV.

CDR3 in DNA: TGTGCCAGCAGTGAATTAAGGGGGGCGAGGAGCAATCAGCCCCAGCATTTT. The encoded protein is CASSELRGARSNQPQHF. The chain is built from TRBV2 and TRBJ1-5; the D gene is possibly TRBD1 (6 bases). Germline V gives CDR1 SNHLY, CDR2 FYNNEI. V was clipped by 2 bases and J by 1 base, with 15 bases between them. The CDR3 is 17 residues long.

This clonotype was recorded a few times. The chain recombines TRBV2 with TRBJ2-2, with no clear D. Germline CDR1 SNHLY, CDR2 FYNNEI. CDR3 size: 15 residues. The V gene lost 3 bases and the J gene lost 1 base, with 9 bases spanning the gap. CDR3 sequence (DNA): TGTGCCAGCAGTGACGGGTCGAGGAACACCGGGGAGCTGTTTTTT. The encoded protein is CASSDGSRNTGELFF. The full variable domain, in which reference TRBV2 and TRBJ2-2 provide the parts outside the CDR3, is EPEVTQTPSHQVTQMGQEVILRCVPISNHLYFYWYRQILGQKVEFLVSFYNNEISEKSEIFDDQFSVERPDGSNFTLKIRSTKLEDSAMYFCASSDGSRNTGELFFGEGSRLTVL.

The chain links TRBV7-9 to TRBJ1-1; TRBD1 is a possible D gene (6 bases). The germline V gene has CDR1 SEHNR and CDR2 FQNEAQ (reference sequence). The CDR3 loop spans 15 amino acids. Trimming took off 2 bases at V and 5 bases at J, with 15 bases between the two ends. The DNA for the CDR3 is TGTGCCAGCAGCTTACTGCAGGGGACGGGAACTGAAGCTTTCTTT. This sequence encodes CASSLLQGTGTEAFF.

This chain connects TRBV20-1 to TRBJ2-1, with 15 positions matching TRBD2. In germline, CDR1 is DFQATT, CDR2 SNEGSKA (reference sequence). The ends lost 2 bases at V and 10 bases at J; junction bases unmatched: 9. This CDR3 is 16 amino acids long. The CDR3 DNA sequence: TGCAGTGCTAGAATTTGGACTAGCGGGGGGGCACGGGAGCAGTTCTTC. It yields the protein CSARIWTSGGAREQFF.

CDR3 DNA: TGCGCCAGCAGCCCCAGGGAGCCTCCTGGGTATGGCTACACCTTC. Translation: CASSPREPPGYGYTF. The chain is built from TRBV4-3 and TRBJ1-2; a weak D match, TRBD1 (5 bases). The V gene's germline CDR1 is LGHNA and CDR2 YSLEER. V dropped 4 bases and J dropped 5 bases, with 17 bases sitting between them. The CDR3 has 15 amino acids.

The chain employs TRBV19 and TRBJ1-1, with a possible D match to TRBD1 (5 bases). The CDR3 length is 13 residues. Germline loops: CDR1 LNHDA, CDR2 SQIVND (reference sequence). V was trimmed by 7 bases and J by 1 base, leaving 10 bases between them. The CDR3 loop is CASKTGPNTEAFF. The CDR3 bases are TGTGCCAGTAAAACGGGGCCGAACACTGAAGCTTTCTTT.

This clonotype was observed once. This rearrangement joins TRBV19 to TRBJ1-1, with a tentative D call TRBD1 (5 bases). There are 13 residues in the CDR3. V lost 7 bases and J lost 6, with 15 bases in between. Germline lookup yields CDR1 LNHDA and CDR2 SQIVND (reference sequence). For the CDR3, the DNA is TGTGCCAGTATGCTGGGGCGGGTCGCTGAAGCTTTCTTT. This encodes CASMLGRVAEAFF. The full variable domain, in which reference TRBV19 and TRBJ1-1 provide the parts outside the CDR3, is DGGITQSPKYLFRKEGQNVTLSCEQNLNHDAMYWYRQDPGQGLRLIYYSQIVNDFQKGDIAEGYSVSREKKESFPLTVTSAQKNPTAFYLCASMLGRVAEAFFGQGTRLTVV.